This T cell receptor beta chain is drawn from a study of blood T cell repertoires in COVID-19. Study information: Both acute and convalescent COVID-19 samples were obtained from the United States, Italy and Spain. In each case, the material was cDNA or gDNA derived from T cells, B-cell-depleted T cells, or PBMCs.

The germline V gene encodes CDR1 LGHNA and CDR2 YNFKEQ. The CDR3 sequence is 15 residues long. V was pared by 4 bases and J by 6 bases, with 10 bases of the junction left unmatched. Per the original data handling: The authors estimated nucleated cell counts from reference gene primer amplification. Sequenced by immunoSEQ multiplex PCR; TCRdb stores in-frame clones only, minus some. The V and J calls and the clone size are those of that table, but D and trimming were determined from the DNA. The table lists 95,000 to 150,000 clones, approximately 87% of them singletons. The rearrangement joins TRBV4-2 to TRBJ2-7; TRBD1 matches 9 bases. Sequenced input: peripheral blood. The sequence derives from a woman aged 70-85 years with acute or convalescent COVID-19. The CDR3 loop is CASSPRDREGREQYF. The CDR3 nucleotides are TGTGCCAGCAGCCCCCGGGACAGGGAGGGGCGCGAGCAGTACTTC.